Below, 3 T cell receptor beta chains from the same sample are listed, as sequenced in a study of cytomegalovirus exposure and HLA in healthy donors. With 60 Vbeta and 13 Jbeta primers, the PCR was carried out. The assay was immunoSEQ multiplex PCR, and TCRdb's table has in-frame clones only and misses some. The top ten clones hold about 0.89% of a sample with fewer than 200,000 clones, 82% of them seen once. Specimen: PBMCs. Receptors were obtained from a girl aged 2 to 9 in good health and CMV-seropositive.

V is TRBV9 and J is TRBJ2-1; 9 nucleotides align to TRBD2. This CDR3 is 15 amino acids long. The germline V gene has CDR1 SGDLS and CDR2 YYNGEE. The V segment lost 0 bases and the J segment 10 bases; nucleotides outside the gene matches: 8. The CDR3 is CASSVEGGRAREQFF. The DNA of the CDR3 is TGTGCCAGCAGCGTAGAGGGCGGGAGGGCTAGAGAGCAGTTCTTC. Full variable domain (missing parts from reference TRBV9 and TRBJ2-1): DSGVTQTPKHLITATGQRVTLRCSPRSGDLSVYWYQQSLDQGLQFLIQYYNGEERAKGNILERFSAQQFPDLHSELNLSSLELGDSALYFCASSVEGGRAREQFFGPGTRLTVL.

This chain links TRBV6-5 with TRBJ2-5; perhaps TRBD2 as D (6 bases). V lost 6 bases and J 6 bases, leaving 11 bases between the germline ends. CDR1 MNHEY and CDR2 SVGAGI come from the germline V gene. This CDR3 contains 12 residues. The CDR3 is CASSSGGKTQYF. CDR3 DNA: TGTGCCAGCAGCTCTGGGGGGAAGACCCAGTACTTC.

The CDR3 DNA sequence: TGCGCCAGCAGTGAGTCGACTCCCCTGGGAGGGTACACCTTC. Its protein is CASSESTPLGGYTF. The chain carries TRBV10-2 and TRBJ1-2; D unresolved. CDR1 WSHSY and CDR2 SAAADI come from the germline V gene. V lost 0 bases and J lost 11, with 16 bases in between. CDR3 length: 14 residues.